This TCR beta chain was profiled in a study of shared clonotypes between healthy human individuals (dated by TCRdb to the early 2020s). With regard to the full study: A couple of women and three men aged 18 to 49 years were included in the cohort. Per donor, three plates each were used for CD4 naive and CD4 memory, two for CD8 naive, and one for CD8 memory. The study deeply sequenced blood TCR repertoires of about 5 healthy adults to estimate repertoire size and the extent of clonotype sharing between individuals. Libraries were prepared and TCR repertoires were sequenced by different laboratories using diverse techniques, in order to increase sequencing depth and limit assay-specific biases. Between about 0.85 and 9.5 billion PBMCs per donor were obtained by leukapheresis. General findings and caveats noted by the study authors: When a few donors were compared, the shared fraction of clonotypes was about 5.4% for naive CD4, around 3.5% for naive CD8, 2.3% for memory CD4, and approximately 0.4% for memory CD8. Pairwise subsampling led to the expectation that sequencing depth would affect the degree of clonotype sharing among donors. Compared with non-shared clonotypes, clonotypes shared by all four sorted-subset donors had higher generation probabilities. The genetic and exposure-history diversity represented was limited by the small number of donors. Naive subsets generally had larger estimated clonotype richness than memory subsets. Incomplete sequencing was indicated by rarefaction of sorted-subset datasets, despite the large sequencing depth. Sampling was limited to blood, and TCR repertoires in tissue likely differ from TCR repertoires in blood.

V is cut back by 5 bases and J by 2 bases, with 3 bases in the junction unmatched. The CDR3 covers 13 residues, taking in both the cysteine and the phenylalanine. CDR3 DNA is the only sequence kept; it has 39 bases, read in frame from the first base. Per the germline V gene, SGHAT is the CDR1 and FQNNGV is the CDR2. CD8 naive samples were CD45RO-negative cells positively selected for CCR7, giving a CD45RA+CCR7+ population that excluded TemRA cells. The donors were healthy, HIV-negative adults with no recently reported acute infections or vaccinations. Every donor was a Caucasian adult residing in Nashville, Tennessee, USA. Blood was obtained by leukapheresis, after which PBMCs were separated by Ficoll-Histopaque density gradient centrifugation and cryopreserved in liquid nitrogen vapor phase. Purity and quantity of every magnetically sorted T cell population were checked by analytical flow cytometry. Genomic DNA was isolated from every sorted fraction and measured by UV absorbance on a Nanodrop 2000c.

Regarding this clone: The antigen this receptor binds is unknown. Base qualities are missing; no much larger clone stands one base away.

TCR CDR3 regions were amplified from genomic DNA by multiplex PCR using the deep immunoSEQ assay. For each cell subset, the extracted genomic DNA was distributed evenly across all wells of several immunoSEQ 96-well plates, and each plate served as one replicate. Each replicate PCR for sorted subsets received 200 ng genomic DNA, equal to tens of thousands of T cell genomes. Purified libraries were quantified with a Qubit 3.0 fluorometer, sized on a Bioanalyzer 2100, and re-quantified with the KAPA Library Quantification kit. Every immunoSEQ 96-well plate was sequenced on a separate single-read 150-cycle Illumina NextSeq 550 flow cell. The authors' analysis ran thus. The immunoSEQ output contained only junctional sequences without quality scores, so filtering could not match that applied to full-length reads. Sequences were annotated with PyIR, a Python wrapper for IgBLAST v1.9, using IMGT germline references to assign V/J genes and CDR3. Reads were removed for weak V/J assignments (E-value above 1e-6), missing CDR3, stop codons, out-of-frame junctions, or ambiguous translated residues. A V3J clonotype was defined by an identical inferred V gene, J gene, and CDR3 amino acid sequence. Percentage overlap between repertoires was computed as shared unique clonotypes divided by the size of the smaller repertoire. RTK rarefaction, the Chao1 estimator, and Recon v2.1 estimates of unobserved clonotypes were used to assess repertoire richness. OLGA was used to compute generation probabilities for all TCRbeta clonotypes that the gDNA method yielded from four donors. TCRdb took this table from immuneACCESS and kept in-frame rearrangements with V and J called. Such tables lack part of the clones; where checked against another copy, unresolved V genes explain under half of the gap, and the rest is unexplained. V, J and clone size derive from that table, while D and trimming were established from the DNA sequence. This sample comprises roughly 590,000 clones, around 95% of them detected only once. Clones ranked in the top ten supply 0.11% of the sample.

The sequence derives from a woman aged 30 to 39 in good health. Rearrangement joined TRBV11-2 to TRBJ2-7, with TRBD2 identical over 7 junction bases. Input material: naive CD8+ T cells sorted from blood. What the cell subset or site label conveys for this sample: CD45RA+CCR7+. The sequenced DNA: TGTGCCAGCAGCCGACTAGCTCCCTACGAGCAGTACTTC. It translates as CASSRLAPYEQYF.